This T cell receptor (beta chain) is from a study of cytomegalovirus exposure and HLA in healthy donors. Study-level findings and limits: It was 150 to 200 TCR beta chains that were listed as cytomegalovirus-associated.

13 Jbeta primers and 60 Vbeta primers were used for the PCR. Assay: immunoSEQ multiplex PCR; the TCRdb copy retains only in-frame clones and omits some. The sample has about 38,000 clones; 60% to 75% are singletons. About this clone itself: Its antigen is not identified.

Trimming took 6 bases from V and 4 from J, leaving 14 bases between them. The CDR3 totals 14 residues. CDR1 and CDR2 (germline): KGHSH, LQKENI. This receptor was taken from a man aged 25 to 45 in good health and CMV-seronegative. The chain joins TRBV18 to TRBJ2-3, with a tentative D call TRBD2 (6 bases). The sequencing input was PBMCs. This CDR3 is CASSRGTPPDTQYF. In DNA form, the CDR3 reads TGTGCCAGCTCCCGAGGGACTCCCCCAGATACGCAGTATTTT. Supplemented by reference TRBV18 and TRBJ2-3, the full variable domain reads NAGVMQNPRHLVRRRGQEARLRCSPMKGHSHVYWYRQLPEEGLKFMVYLQKENIIDESGMPKERFSAEFPKEGPSILRIQQVVRGDSAAYFCASSRGTPPDTQYFGPGTRLTVL.